This TCR beta chain was profiled in a study of cytomegalovirus exposure and HLA in healthy donors. Both 60 Vbeta primers and 13 Jbeta primers went into the PCR. Generated by immunoSEQ multiplex PCR, the TCRdb table keeps only in-frame clones and is missing some. The sample carries over 100,000 clones, around 60% recorded once. Of note for this clone: Antigen unknown.

Study observations and caveats: The study put 150 to 200 TCR beta chains on its list as cytomegalovirus-associated. CMV antigen specificity of three CMV-associated chains was confirmed in vitro.

Trimming cost V 5 bases and J 0 bases, with 4 bases left between them. This CDR3 spans 12 amino acids. From germline, CDR1 is SEHNR and CDR2 FQNEAQ (reference sequence). This clonotype was obtained from a man aged 40-50 years in good health and CMV-seropositive. Sequences were obtained from PBMCs. The chain has TRBV7-9 and TRBJ1-1, with D hard to call. As DNA, the CDR3 is TGTGCCAGCAGCCGTGTGAACACTGAAGCTTTCTTT. Protein product: CASSRVNTEAFF. Looking up the rest from reference TRBV7-9 and TRBJ1-1 gives the full variable domain: DTGVSQNPRHKITKRGQNVTFRCDPISEHNRLYWYRQTLGQGPEFLTYFQNEAQLEKSRLLSDRFSAERPKGSFSTLEIQRTEQGDSAMYLCASSRVNTEAFFGQGTRLTVV.